The TCR beta chain under discussion was sequenced for a study of blood T cell repertoires in COVID-19. Study details: In each case, the material was cDNA or gDNA derived from T cells, B-cell-depleted T cells, or PBMCs.

This CDR3 is built from 17 residues. Trimming shortened V by 5 bases and J by 4 bases, and 23 bases separated the two germline ends. Germline CDR1 and CDR2: WSHSY and SAAADI. Produced via immunoSEQ multiplex PCR; TCRdb's table is partial and in-frame only. The sample includes some 130,000 clones, 86% of them seen just once. This clone was seen only a few times. The sequencing input was peripheral blood. This TCR was recovered from a woman aged 70-85 years with COVID-19, enrolled during active disease. The chain links TRBV10-2 to TRBJ1-1; D is perhaps TRBD1 (6 bases). The CDR3 nucleotides are TGCGCCAGCAGTAGTGGGGGCAGGGGTTTGGCGAGCACTGAAGCTTTCTTT. Translated: CASSSGGRGLASTEAFF.